The 2 T cell receptor beta chains below come from one sample, sequenced in a study of blood T cells in healthy people across ages (dated by TCRdb to between 2015 and 2016). The receptor library was made with 5' RACE. Sequencing relied on an Illumina HiSeq 2500. A second PCR of roughly 6 to 12 cycles was performed with a sample-barcoded 5' primer and a J-beta primer mix. The public reads were quality trimmed at Q25 with fastp and then assembled into clones with MiXCR by TCRdb, keeping productive beta chains. When rows share a CDR3 protein, they turn into one entry using the most common DNA and genes. The sample has 800,000 to 1,300,000 distinct CDR3 sequences on record, about 23% of them singletons. The ten largest clones add up to about 0.72% of the sample. The data were also submitted as part of a second study, on T cells of mothers and their children.

Sequencing was carried out using blood. These receptors all come from a girl aged 2 to 10 in good health.

This clonotype has just one count. The CDR3 region is CASSLSRGVLETQYF. The CDR3 DNA follows: TGTGCCAGCTCCCTCTCGCGGGGGGTTTTGGAGACCCAGTACTTC. The chain links TRBV5-4 to TRBJ2-5, with 8 bases identical to TRBD2. Germline V gene sequence: CDR1 SGHNT, CDR2 YYREEE (reference sequence). The junction had 13 bases not matched to a gene; V was cut back by 7 bases and J by 5 bases. The CDR3 runs 15 residues.

Only a few counts were recorded for this clonotype. The chain couples TRBV29-1 to TRBJ2-5; D perhaps matches TRBD2 (6 bases). Trimming took 3 bases from V and 5 from J, leaving 13 bases between them. CDR3 length: 13 residues. Germline CDR1 is SQVTM and CDR2 is ANQGSEA. CDR3 coding DNA: TGCAGCGTTGATGCGGGGACGATGGAGACCCAGTACTTC. Protein: CSVDAGTMETQYF.